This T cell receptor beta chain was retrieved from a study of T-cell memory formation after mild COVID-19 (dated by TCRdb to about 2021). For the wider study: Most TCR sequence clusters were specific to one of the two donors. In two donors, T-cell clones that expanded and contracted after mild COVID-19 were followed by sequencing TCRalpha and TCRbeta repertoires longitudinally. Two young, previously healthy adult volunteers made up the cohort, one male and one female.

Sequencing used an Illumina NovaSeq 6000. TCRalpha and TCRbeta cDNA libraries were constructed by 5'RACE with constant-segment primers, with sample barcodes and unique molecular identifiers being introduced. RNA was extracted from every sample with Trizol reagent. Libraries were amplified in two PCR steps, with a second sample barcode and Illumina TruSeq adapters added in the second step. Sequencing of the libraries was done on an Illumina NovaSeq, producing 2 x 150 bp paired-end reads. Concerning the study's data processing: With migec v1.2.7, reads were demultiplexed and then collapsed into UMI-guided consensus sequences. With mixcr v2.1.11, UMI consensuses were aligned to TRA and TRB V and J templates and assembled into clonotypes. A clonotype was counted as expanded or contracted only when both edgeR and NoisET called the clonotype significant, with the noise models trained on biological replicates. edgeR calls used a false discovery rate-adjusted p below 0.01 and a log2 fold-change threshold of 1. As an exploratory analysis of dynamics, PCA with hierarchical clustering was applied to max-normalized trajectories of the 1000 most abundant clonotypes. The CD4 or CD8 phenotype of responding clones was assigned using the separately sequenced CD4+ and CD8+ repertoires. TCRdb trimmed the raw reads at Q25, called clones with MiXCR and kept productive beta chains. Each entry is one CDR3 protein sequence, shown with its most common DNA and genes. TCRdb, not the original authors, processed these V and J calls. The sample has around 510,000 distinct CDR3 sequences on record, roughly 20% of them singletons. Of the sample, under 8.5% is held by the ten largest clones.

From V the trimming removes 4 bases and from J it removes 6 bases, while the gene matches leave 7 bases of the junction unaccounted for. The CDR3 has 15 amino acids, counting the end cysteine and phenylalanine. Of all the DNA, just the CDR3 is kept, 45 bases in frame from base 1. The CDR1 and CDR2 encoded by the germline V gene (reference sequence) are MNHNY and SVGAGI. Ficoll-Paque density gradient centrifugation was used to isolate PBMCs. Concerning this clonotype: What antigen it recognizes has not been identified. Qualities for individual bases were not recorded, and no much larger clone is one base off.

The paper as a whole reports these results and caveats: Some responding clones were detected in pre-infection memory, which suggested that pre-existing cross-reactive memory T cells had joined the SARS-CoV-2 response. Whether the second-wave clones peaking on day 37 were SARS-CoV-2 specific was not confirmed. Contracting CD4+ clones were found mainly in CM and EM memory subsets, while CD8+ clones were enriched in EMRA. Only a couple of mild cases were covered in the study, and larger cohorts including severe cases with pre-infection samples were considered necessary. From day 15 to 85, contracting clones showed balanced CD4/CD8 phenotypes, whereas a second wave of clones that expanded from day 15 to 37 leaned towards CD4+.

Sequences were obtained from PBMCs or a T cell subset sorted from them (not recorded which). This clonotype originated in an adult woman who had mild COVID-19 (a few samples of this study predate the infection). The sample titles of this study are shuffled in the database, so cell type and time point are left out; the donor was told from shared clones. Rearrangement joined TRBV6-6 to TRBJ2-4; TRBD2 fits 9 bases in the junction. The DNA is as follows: TGTGCCAGCAGTTCCTCCTCGCGGGAGGGAAACATTCAGTACTTC. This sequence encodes CASSSSSREGNIQYF.